This paragraph covers one T cell receptor beta chain sequence. The record originates from a study of technical replicates of blood from several donors. The data were produced by immunoSEQ multiplex PCR, yet TCRdb's version contains in-frame clones alone and is incomplete. The sample lists 80,000 to 95,000 clones; around 94% were seen once. Germline lookup yields CDR1 LGHNA and CDR2 YNFKEQ. CDR3 length equals 15 residues. V dropped 0 bases and J dropped 4 bases, with 11 bases sitting between them. The sequencing sample was made of T cells isolated from PBMCs. The chain links TRBV4-2 to TRBJ2-3; the D is unclear. This sequence was found in a human donor in good health. CDR3 loop: CASSQDGLGADTQYF. CDR3 in DNA: TGTGCCAGCAGCCAAGACGGGTTAGGAGCAGATACGCAGTATTTT.